This note documents a single T cell receptor (beta chain) sequence. Its antigen is unknown. These data are taken from a study of graft-versus-host responses after intestinal transplantation. Looking at the study overall: Each recipient received a multivisceral, liver-intestinal, or isolated intestinal graft. Recipients were all induced with anti-thymocyte globulin, then given tacrolimus and steroids for about three years.

Findings and limits, study-wide: Graft-donor T cell macrochimerism coincided with high graft-versus-host to host-versus-graft clonal ratios in allografts.

The V gene end was trimmed by 5 bases and the J gene end by 8 bases; junction bases not matched to a gene: 7. Germline V gene data show CDR1 as MNHEY and CDR2 as SVGAGI. CDR3 length: 15 residues. Measured with immunoSEQ multiplex PCR; TCRdb has only the in-frame clones, and not every one. Of 75,000 to 100,000 clones listed, 90% to 95% are singletons. This clonotype originated in a human donor who was the organ donor for an intestinal transplant. The rearrangement links TRBV6-5 to TRBJ1-6; 9 bases agree with TRBD1. The source was unstimulated CD4+ T cells sorted from spleen or lymph node cells, collected before transplant. The CDR3 bases are TGTGCCAGCAGTGGGACAGGGCCGACCTATTCACCCCTCCACTTT. Translation gives CASSGTGPTYSPLHF.